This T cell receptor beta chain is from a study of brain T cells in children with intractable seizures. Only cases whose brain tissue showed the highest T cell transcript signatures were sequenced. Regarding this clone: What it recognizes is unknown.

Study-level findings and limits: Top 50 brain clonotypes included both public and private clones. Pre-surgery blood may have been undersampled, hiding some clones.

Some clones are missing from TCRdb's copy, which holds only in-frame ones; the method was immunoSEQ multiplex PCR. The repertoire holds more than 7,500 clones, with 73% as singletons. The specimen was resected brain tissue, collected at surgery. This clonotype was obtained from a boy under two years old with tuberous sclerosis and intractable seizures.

This chain's CDR3 is CASRNRTPYNSPLHF. In DNA form, the CDR3 reads TGTGCCAGCAGGAACAGGACACCATATAATTCACCCCTCCACTTT. This chain joins TRBV27 and TRBJ1-6; tentatively, D is TRBD1 (5 bases). Germline assignment: CDR1 MNHEY and CDR2 SMNVEV (reference sequence). Trimming took 6 bases from V and 4 from J, leaving 13 bases between them. The CDR3 loop spans 15 amino acids.